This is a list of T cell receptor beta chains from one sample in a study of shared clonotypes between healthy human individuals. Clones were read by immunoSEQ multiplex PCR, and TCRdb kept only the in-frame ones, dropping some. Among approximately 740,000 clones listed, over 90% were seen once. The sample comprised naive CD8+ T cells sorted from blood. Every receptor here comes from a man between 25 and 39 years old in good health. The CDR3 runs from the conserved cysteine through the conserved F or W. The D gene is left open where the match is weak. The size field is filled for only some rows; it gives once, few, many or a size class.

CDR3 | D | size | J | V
CASSILRDWSSYEQYF | . | . | TRBJ2-7 | TRBV7-9
CASSVGRGQRKDTQYF | TRBD1 | . | TRBJ2-3 | TRBV9
CASSLTSGNGDEQFF | TRBD2 | . | TRBJ2-1 | TRBV11-2
CASSSGLAGGEQFF | TRBD2 | . | TRBJ2-1 | TRBV13
CASSLLGQEGSETQYF | TRBD1 | . | TRBJ2-5 | TRBV7-9
CASRRTRESYNEQFF | . | . | TRBJ2-1 | TRBV23-1
CASNYRDVSFIGELFF | . | . | TRBJ2-2 | TRBV7-8
CASRGKNSYEQYF | . | . | TRBJ2-7 | TRBV7-8
CASSPTTYNEQFF | . | . | TRBJ2-1 | TRBV4-1
CASSPRDLRDEQFF | . | . | TRBJ2-1 | TRBV7-9
CAWSVHSSGYSYNEQFF | . | . | TRBJ2-1 | TRBV30
CASSSPADYRTYNEQFF | . | . | TRBJ2-1 | TRBV28
CAISESRVTGELFF | . | . | TRBJ2-2 | TRBV10-3
CSVAGTGIPGTDTQYF | TRBD1 | . | TRBJ2-3 | TRBV29-1
CASSVEGAGVETQYF | TRBD2 | . | TRBJ2-5 | TRBV9
CASSLGLAGVRNEQFF | TRBD2 | . | TRBJ2-1 | TRBV27
CASRPVTGAGGGDTQYF | TRBD2 | . | TRBJ2-3 | TRBV7-9
CASSLSALAGWSYNEQFF | . | . | TRBJ2-1 | TRBV11-1
CASSLRAGAYEQYF | . | . | TRBJ2-7 | TRBV27
CASSSPSGLGRTSTDTQYF | . | . | TRBJ2-3 | TRBV7-9
CASSLESYQETQYF | . | . | TRBJ2-5 | TRBV5-5
CAWSFGAGSYEQFF | TRBD2 | . | TRBJ2-1 | TRBV30
CASSQGPSVAYEQYF | . | . | TRBJ2-7 | TRBV14
CASSLAAGERETQYF | TRBD2 | once | TRBJ2-5 | TRBV11-2
CASRYSGYEQYF | . | few | TRBJ2-7 | TRBV11-2
CASKVYEQYF | . | . | TRBJ2-7 | TRBV2
CASSKDSGLAGGSPYNEQFF | . | . | TRBJ2-1 | TRBV21-1